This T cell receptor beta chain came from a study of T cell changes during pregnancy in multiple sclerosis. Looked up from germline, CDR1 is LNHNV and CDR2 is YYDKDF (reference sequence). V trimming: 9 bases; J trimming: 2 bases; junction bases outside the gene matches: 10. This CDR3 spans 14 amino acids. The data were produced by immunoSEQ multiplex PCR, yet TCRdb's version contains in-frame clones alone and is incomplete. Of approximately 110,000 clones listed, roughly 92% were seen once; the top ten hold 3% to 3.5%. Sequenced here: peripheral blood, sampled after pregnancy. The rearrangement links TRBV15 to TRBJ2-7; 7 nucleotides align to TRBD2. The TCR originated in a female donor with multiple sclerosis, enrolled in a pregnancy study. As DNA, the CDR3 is TGTGCCACACAACGGGGGGTCGGGACCTACGAGCAGTACTTC. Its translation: CATQRGVGTYEQYF.